This paragraph reports one TCR beta chain. Its antigen is unidentified. Researchers ran the PCR with 60 Vbeta and 13 Jbeta primers. TCRdb keeps only in-frame clones here, not all; method: immunoSEQ multiplex PCR. Among approximately 88,000 clones listed, approximately 77% were seen once. The sample originates from a study of cytomegalovirus exposure and HLA in healthy donors. Study outcomes and limitations: In vitro data verified a few CMV-associated chains as specific for CMV antigens. A later analysis linked a missense variant in DCLRE1C to the trimming of TCR beta V and J genes.

The V gene lost 1 base and the J gene lost 4 bases, with 13 bases spanning the gap. The CDR3 length is 15 residues. The germline V gene has CDR1 SEHNR and CDR2 FQNEAQ (reference sequence). Specimen: PBMCs. The V and J genes are TRBV7-9 and TRBJ1-2; D remains ambiguous. The clonotype originates from a man aged 25-40 years in good health and CMV-seronegative. The CDR3 bases are TGTGCCAGCAGCTTAGAGGCGGGAACGAGCTATGGCTACACCTTC. It is translated as CASSLEAGTSYGYTF.